This is a list of T cell receptor beta chains from one sample in a study of cytomegalovirus exposure and HLA in healthy donors. Sequencing was performed with immunoSEQ multiplex PCR; in TCRdb, only in-frame clones are kept and a portion is missing. The sample totals roughly 50,000 clones; its top ten clones hold around 5.6%. The sequencing input was PBMCs. All receptors derive from a male donor in good health and CMV-seropositive. Each CDR3 is given with its conserved first and last residue. The order of the fields is J gene, D gene, V gene, CDR3 DNA, CDR3 protein. D genes are given only for firm matches.

TRBJ2-1 | . | TRBV6-5 | TGTGCCAGCAGTTCACAATTACAGGGTATTCGGAATGAGCAGTTCTTC | CASSSQLQGIRNEQFF
TRBJ1-5 | TRBD1 | TRBV6-5 | TGTGCCAGCAGTTCCCTCCAGGGGGACAATCAGCCCCAGCATTTT | CASSSLQGDNQPQHF
TRBJ2-3 | . | TRBV9 | TGTGCCAGCAGCCGAGGGTGGGGGCTAGAGGCAGATACGCAGTATTTT | CASSRGWGLEADTQYF
TRBJ2-1 | TRBD2 | TRBV4-1 | TGCGCCAGCAGCCCCGGGGGGTACCTCAATGAGCAGTTCTTC | CASSPGGYLNEQFF
TRBJ2-1 | . | TRBV7-2 | TGTGCCAGCAGCTTAGCCCTAGGACTGACTGAGCAGTTCTTC | CASSLALGLTEQFF
TRBJ1-2 | . | TRBV7-9 | TGTGCCAGCAGCTTAGGAACAGGGAACTATGGCTACACCTTC | CASSLGTGNYGYTF
TRBJ2-1 | TRBD2 | TRBV23-1 | TGCGCCAGCAGCCCGGGGGACGGAACTAGCGGCAATGAGCAGTTCTTC | CASSPGDGTSGNEQFF
TRBJ1-1 | . | TRBV30 | TGTGCCTGGAGTGTCGCGGGGGAAGCTTTCTTT | CAWSVAGEAFF
TRBJ2-3 | . | TRBV7-9 | TGTGCCAGCAGCTTAGGGGTCCTAGTCACAGATACGCAGTATTTT | CASSLGVLVTDTQYF
TRBJ1-1 | TRBD1 | TRBV5-1 | TGCGCCAGCAGCCAGATGACAGGGGCCATGAACACTGAAGCTTTCTTT | CASSQMTGAMNTEAFF
TRBJ2-7 | . | TRBV18 | TGTGCCAGCTCACCGGGGGCAGCCTACGAGCAGTACTTC | CASSPGAAYEQYF
TRBJ2-3 | TRBD2 | TRBV27 | TGTGCCAGCAGTGTACGGAGTATGGCTAGCGGGGGGGCGTTAGATACGCAGTATTTT | CASSVRSMASGGALDTQYF
TRBJ2-7 | TRBD1 | TRBV4-3 | TGCGCCAGCAGACCGGGACAGGGCGGCTACGAGCAGTACTTC | CASRPGQGGYEQYF
TRBJ2-7 | . | TRBV7-9 | TGTGCCAGCAGCTTAGGGACAGCCACCTACGAGCAGTACTTC | CASSLGTATYEQYF
TRBJ2-2 | TRBD2 | TRBV5-4 | TGTGCCAGCAGCTTATCCCTAGCGGGGTTCTCAGCCGACGGGGAGCTGTTTTTT | CASSLSLAGFSADGELFF
TRBJ2-1 | TRBD1 | TRBV5-1 | TGCGCCAGCAGCTTGGGTGGGACAGGGGCCTACAATGAGCAGTTCTTC | CASSLGGTGAYNEQFF
TRBJ2-3 | . | TRBV9 | TGTGCCAGCAGTAAAGCCCCCGGCACAGATACGCAGTATTTT | CASSKAPGTDTQYF
TRBJ2-5 | TRBD2 | TRBV7-7 | TGTGCCAGCAGCTTAGCGGGCGGGGGTTCCCAAGAGACCCAGTACTTC | CASSLAGGGSQETQYF
TRBJ2-5 | TRBD2 | TRBV6-6 | TGTGCCAGCCACCCCGGGACTAGCGGGGAGTTGACCCAGTACTTC | CASHPGTSGELTQYF
TRBJ2-7 | . | TRBV6-5 | TGTGCCAGCAGTCTTGTAGGGAGCGCCTACGAGCAGTACTTC | CASSLVGSAYEQYF
TRBJ1-1 | TRBD1 | TRBV10-3 | TGTGCCATCAGAGCAACAGGGGGGTGGAACACTGAAGCTTTCTTT | CAIRATGGWNTEAFF
TRBJ2-2 | TRBD1 | TRBV27 | TGTGCCAGCAGACCCACAGGGGGCCCCGGGGAGCTGTTTTTT | CASRPTGGPGELFF
TRBJ2-1 | . | TRBV4-2 | TGTGCCAGCAGCCAAGAAGGCGGGGGCGATGAGCAGTTCTTC | CASSQEGGGDEQFF
TRBJ1-2 | TRBD1 | TRBV4-1 | TGCGCCAGCAGCCCATCACCTGGGACAGCCTATGGCTACACCTTC | CASSPSPGTAYGYTF
TRBJ1-1 | . | TRBV30 | TGTGCCTGGAGTGGGCAGTCTAACACTGAAGCTTTCTTT | CAWSGQSNTEAFF
TRBJ1-2 | TRBD1 | TRBV18 | TGTGCCAGCTCACAATCCGGGACAGGGACCCTCTTTGGGTATGGCTACACCTTC | CASSQSGTGTLFGYGYTF
TRBJ2-7 | . | TRBV4-2 | TGTGCCAGCAGCCGCAGGCCGGGGGACAGATACGAGCAGTACTTC | CASSRRPGDRYEQYF
TRBJ1-3 | . | TRBV5-5 | TGTGCCAGCAGCATAGACAGCTACTCTGGAAACACCATATATTTT | CASSIDSYSGNTIYF
TRBJ2-5 | TRBD2 | TRBV7-2 | TGTGCCAGCAGCTACATAGCGGGGGGGGAGGAGACCCAGTACTTC | CASSYIAGGEETQYF
TRBJ2-7 | TRBD1 | TRBV5-6 | TGTGCCAGCAGCTTTGACAGGGTCTCCTACGAGCAGTACTTC | CASSFDRVSYEQYF